The entry below gives a single T cell receptor beta chain sequence along with its context. Libraries were prepared by immunoSEQ multiplex PCR; TCRdb keeps only in-frame clonotypes and omits some of them. The sample lists approximately 50,000 clones; around 90% were seen once. The time point was: peripheral blood 6 weeks after treatment start. The sample originates from a study of PD-L1 blockade in urothelial cancer. Study information: About nine tenths of the roughly 30 patients were men who had bladder-origin urothelial cancer.

The source is a man aged 60-69 years with urothelial cancer. The specimen was PBMCs, collected around atezolizumab (anti-PD-L1) treatment.

The CDR3 spells CASISAGTSYEQYF. In nucleotides, the CDR3 is TGTGCCAGCATTTCGGCGGGAACTTCCTACGAGCAGTACTTC. V gene TRBV27 combines with J gene TRBJ2-7; maybe TRBD2 (6 bases). The CDR3 loop spans 14 amino acids. V was cut by 7 bases and J by 1 base, with 14 bases left in between. Germline CDR1 is MNHEY and CDR2 is SMNVEV (reference sequence).